The clone carrying this T cell receptor beta chain was seen only a few times. Its target is not known. The Oncomine TCR Beta short-read assay was what sequenced the DNA obtained from cultured CD4+ T cells. TCRdb used MiXCR to reprocess the PCR reads, holding one entry per CDR3 protein. Seen here are some 15,000 distinct CDR3 sequences, around 55% observed once, and the top ten hold approximately 16%. This sample was taken from a study of vaccination and CD4 T cells after COVID-19. The time point was: late sampling 161 to 241 days after vaccination in a few convalescent patients. Sample treatment: approximately nine-day PBMC culture with coronavirus spike peptide pools or control peptides (ViraFEST assay). CDR1 and CDR2 from the germline V gene are MNHEY and SMNVEV (reference sequence). V shed 6 bases and J 0 bases; nucleotides not matched to a gene: 12. The CDR3 length is 18 residues.

The source of this sequence is a human donor who had recovered from COVID-19. The rearrangement links TRBV27 to TRBJ1-2; TRBD1 agrees at 11 bases. The specimen was CD4+ T cells from blood, cultured in vitro, collected about 7 months after SARS-CoV-2 vaccination. This CDR3 is CASRMTGTGGPTNYGYTF. For the CDR3, the DNA is TGTGCCAGCAGAATGACCGGGACAGGGGGTCCCACTAACTATGGCTACACCTTC.